This T cell receptor (beta chain) was sequenced during a study of blood T cell repertoires in COVID-19. Per the authors' pipeline: The authors estimated nucleated cell counts from reference gene primer amplification. Assay: immunoSEQ multiplex PCR; the TCRdb copy retains only in-frame clones and omits some. V, J and clone size derive from that table, while D and trimming were established from the DNA sequence. The sample consists of about 320,000 clones, 85% of them appearing once. From germline, CDR1 is LNHDA and CDR2 SQIVND (reference sequence). This CDR3 is built from 16 residues. The V end lost 6 bases, the J end lost 10 bases, and 25 bases lay between the germline ends. Recruitment covered about 25 US areas and drew participants whose ages spanned roughly 18 to 100 years. The study assigned cohorts using participant-reported clinical history. All exposed participants met a person with COVID-19 within 2 weeks before entering the study.

This receptor was obtained from a woman younger than 45 who had been exposed to COVID-19. Sequencing used PBMCs or T cells enriched from blood (not recorded which). The chain joins TRBV19 to TRBJ2-1; D perhaps matches TRBD2 (6 bases). CDR3 nucleotides: TGTGCCAGTAGACTTCAGGGCGGCGGGACCGGAGGGGAGCAGTTCTTC. Amino acids: CASRLQGGGTGGEQFF.